This TCR beta chain was documented in a study of blood T cell dynamics during melanoma immunotherapy. The time point was: week 3, after first cycle of checkpoint inhibitor. Disease control meant complete response, partial response or stable disease at 12 weeks. Clones were sequenced by immunoSEQ multiplex PCR, and TCRdb holds only the in-frame ones, with some missing. This table has some 4,700 clones, around 76% appearing once. J was trimmed by 4 bases and V by 5 bases; bases with no gene match: 7. Germline CDR1 is MNHEY and CDR2 is SMNVEV (reference sequence). The CDR3 is made up of 15 amino acids. This TCR was sampled from a human donor with melanoma. This specimen consisted of blood, obtained from a patient treated with checkpoint blockade. The rearrangement joins TRBV27 to TRBJ1-2; 10 nucleotides align to TRBD1. The CDR3 nucleotides read TGTGCCAGCAGTCCTAGGACAGGGGGGATCTATGGCTACACCTTC. Translated, it gives CASSPRTGGIYGYTF.